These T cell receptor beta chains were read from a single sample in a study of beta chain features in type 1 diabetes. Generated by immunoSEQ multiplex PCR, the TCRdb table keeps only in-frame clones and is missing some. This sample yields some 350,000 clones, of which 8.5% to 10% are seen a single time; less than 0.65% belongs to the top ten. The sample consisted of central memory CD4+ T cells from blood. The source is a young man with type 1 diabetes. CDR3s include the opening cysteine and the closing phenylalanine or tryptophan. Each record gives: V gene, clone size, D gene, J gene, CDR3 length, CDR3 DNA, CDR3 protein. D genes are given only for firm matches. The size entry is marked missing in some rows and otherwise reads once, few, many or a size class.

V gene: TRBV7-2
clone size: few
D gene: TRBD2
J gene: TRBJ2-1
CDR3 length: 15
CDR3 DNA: TGTGCCAGCAGAGCCGGGACTAGCGGGAGGGGTGAGCAGTTCTTC
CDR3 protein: CASRAGTSGRGEQFF

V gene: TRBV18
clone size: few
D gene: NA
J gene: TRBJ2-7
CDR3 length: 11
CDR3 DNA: TGTGCCAGCTCCCCCCAGGACGAGCAGTACTTC
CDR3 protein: CASSPQDEQYF

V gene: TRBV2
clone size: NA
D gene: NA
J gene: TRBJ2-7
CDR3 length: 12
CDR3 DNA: TGTGCCAGCAGTGAAAGGCCCTCCTCCCCGTACTTC
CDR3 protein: CASSERPSSPYF

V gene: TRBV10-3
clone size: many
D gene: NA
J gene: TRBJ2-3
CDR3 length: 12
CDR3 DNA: TGTGCCACCAAATCTAGCACAGATACGCAGTATTTT
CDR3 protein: CATKSSTDTQYF

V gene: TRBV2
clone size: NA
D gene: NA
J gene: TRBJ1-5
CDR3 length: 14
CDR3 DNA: TGTGCCAGCAGTTTTGGGTCAGGCAATCAGCCCCAGCATTTT
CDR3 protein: CASSFGSGNQPQHF

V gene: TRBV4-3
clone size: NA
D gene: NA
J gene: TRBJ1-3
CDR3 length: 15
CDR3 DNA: TGCGCCAGCAGCCAAGTTACGGGGGCTGGAAACACCATATATTTT
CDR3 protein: CASSQVTGAGNTIYF

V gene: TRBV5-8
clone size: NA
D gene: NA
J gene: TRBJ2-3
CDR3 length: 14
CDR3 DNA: TGTGCCAGCAGCGATCGAGCAGCGGGAGATACGCAGTATTTT
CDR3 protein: CASSDRAAGDTQYF

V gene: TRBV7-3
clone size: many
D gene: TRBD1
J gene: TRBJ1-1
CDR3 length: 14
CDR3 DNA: TGTGCCAGCAGCCCCGGACAGGGTAACACTGAAGCTTTCTTT
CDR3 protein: CASSPGQGNTEAFF

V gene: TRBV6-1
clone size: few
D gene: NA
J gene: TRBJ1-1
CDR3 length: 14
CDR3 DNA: TGTGCCAGCAGTGATTGGGGAAGGGACACTGAAGCTTTCTTT
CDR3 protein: CASSDWGRDTEAFF

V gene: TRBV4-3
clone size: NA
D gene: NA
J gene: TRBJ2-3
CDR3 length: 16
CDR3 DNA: TGCGCCAGCAGCCAAGCTGAACTAGAGAGCACAGATACGCAGTATTTT
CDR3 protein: CASSQAELESTDTQYF

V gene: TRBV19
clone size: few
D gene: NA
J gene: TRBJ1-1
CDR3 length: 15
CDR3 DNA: TGTGCCAGTAGTATGTTAACCCCGGATCGGACTGAAGCTTTCTTT
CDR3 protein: CASSMLTPDRTEAFF

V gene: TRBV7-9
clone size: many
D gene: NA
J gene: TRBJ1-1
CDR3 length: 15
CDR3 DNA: TGTGCCAGCAGCTTAACAGGGAGCTCCGACACTGAAGCTTTCTTT
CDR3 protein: CASSLTGSSDTEAFF

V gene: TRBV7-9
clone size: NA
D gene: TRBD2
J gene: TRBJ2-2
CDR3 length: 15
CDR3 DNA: TGTGCCAGCAGCTCTAGCGGGAGCGTTAACGGGGAGCTGTTTTTT
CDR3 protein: CASSSSGSVNGELFF

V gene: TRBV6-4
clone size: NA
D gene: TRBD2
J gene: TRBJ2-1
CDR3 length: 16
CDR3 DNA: TGTGCCAGCAGTGAACTAGCGGGGGTCTCCTACAATGAGCAGTTCTTC
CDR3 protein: CASSELAGVSYNEQFF

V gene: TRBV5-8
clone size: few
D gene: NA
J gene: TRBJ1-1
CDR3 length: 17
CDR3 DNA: TGTGCCAGCAGCTCCGGGTGGGGGGGAAAGGCGGACACTGAAGCTTTCTTT
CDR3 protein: CASSSGWGGKADTEAFF

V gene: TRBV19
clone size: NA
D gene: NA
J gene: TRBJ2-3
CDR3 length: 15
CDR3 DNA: TGTGCCAGTAGTAAGGATGGCAGAAACCTAGATACGCAGTATTTT
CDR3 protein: CASSKDGRNLDTQYF

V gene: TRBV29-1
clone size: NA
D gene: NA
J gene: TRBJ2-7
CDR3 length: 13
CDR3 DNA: TGCAGCGTTGTTATTGGGGGGTCGGGCGAGCAGTACTTC
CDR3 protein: CSVVIGGSGEQYF

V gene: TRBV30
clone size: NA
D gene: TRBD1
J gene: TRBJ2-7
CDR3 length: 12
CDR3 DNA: TGTGCCTGGAGCGGAGAGGGGGCGCGGCAGTACTTC
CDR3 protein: CAWSGEGARQYF

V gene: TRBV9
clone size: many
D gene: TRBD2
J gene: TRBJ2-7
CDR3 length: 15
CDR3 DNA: TGTGCCAGCAGCCCTCGGGTAGCGGGAACGTACGAGCAGTACTTC
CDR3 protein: CASSPRVAGTYEQYF

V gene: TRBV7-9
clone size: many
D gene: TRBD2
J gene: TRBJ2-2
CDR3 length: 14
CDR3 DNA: TGTGCCAGCAGCTTTGGACTAGCGGCCGGGGAGCTGTTTTTT
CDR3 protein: CASSFGLAAGELFF

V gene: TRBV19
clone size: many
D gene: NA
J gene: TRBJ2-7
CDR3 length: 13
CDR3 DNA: TGTGCCAGTGCCCCGAGGTTACGTAGCGAGCAGTACTTC
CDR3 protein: CASAPRLRSEQYF

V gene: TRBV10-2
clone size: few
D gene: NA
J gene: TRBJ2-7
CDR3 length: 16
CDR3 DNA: TGCGCCAGCAGTGAGTATCAGGGGACGAGCTCCTACGAGCAGTACTTC
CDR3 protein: CASSEYQGTSSYEQYF

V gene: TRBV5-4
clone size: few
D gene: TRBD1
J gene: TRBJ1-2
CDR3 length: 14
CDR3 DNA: TGTGCCAGCAGCCAAATTGGGACAGCTTATGGCTACACCTTC
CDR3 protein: CASSQIGTAYGYTF

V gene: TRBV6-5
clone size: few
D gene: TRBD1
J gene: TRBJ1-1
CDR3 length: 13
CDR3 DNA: TGTGCCAGCAGTTACTCGAACGACAGGGCTGTTTTCTTT
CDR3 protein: CASSYSNDRAVFF

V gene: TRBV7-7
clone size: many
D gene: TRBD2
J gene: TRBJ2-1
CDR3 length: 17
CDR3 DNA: TGTGCCAGCAGCCCCATAGCGGAGGGGAGGGTCTACAATGAGCAGTTCTTC
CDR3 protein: CASSPIAEGRVYNEQFF

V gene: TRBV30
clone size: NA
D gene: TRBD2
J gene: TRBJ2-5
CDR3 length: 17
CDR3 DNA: TGTGCCTGGAGGTCCATCCTAGCGGGAGTGGTGAGAGAGACCCAGTACTTC
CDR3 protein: CAWRSILAGVVRETQYF